This T cell receptor (beta chain) came from a study of vaccination and CD4 T cells after COVID-19. On this clonotype: Antigen unknown.

Once obtained from cultured CD4+ T cells, the DNA was sequenced using the Oncomine TCR Beta short-read assay. MiXCR was run by TCRdb on the PCR reads, yielding one entry per CDR3 protein. The sample lists 9,000 to 15,000 distinct CDR3 sequences, 40% to 55% occurring once. Study-wide points: Only relatively few convalescent patients were studied, and early post-infection timepoints were not analyzed.

The treatment: 10-day PBMC culture with coronavirus spike peptide pools or control peptides (ViraFEST assay). The CDR3 totals 15 residues. Germline V gene data show CDR1 as SNHLY and CDR2 as FYNNEI. With V trimmed by 6 bases and J by 6 bases, 10 bases remained unmatched. V is TRBV2 and J is TRBJ2-3; 9 positions agree with TRBD2. The receptor comes from a human donor who had recovered from COVID-19. The sequencing input was CD4+ T cells from blood, cultured in vitro. In DNA, the CDR3 is TGTGCCAGCAGGGGGAGTAGCGGGGGTTGGGATACGCAGTATTTT. Its translation is CASRGSSGGWDTQYF.